The sequence of this T cell receptor (beta chain) was determined in a study of blood T cells in healthy people across ages. A second PCR, run for roughly 7 to 11 cycles, used a sample-barcoded 5' primer plus a J-beta primer mix. TCRdb re-called the 5' RACE reads through MiXCR, storing one row per CDR3 protein. The sample holds 800,000 or so distinct CDR3 sequences, just under 25% seen once. This sample was shared with a second study, whose subject was T cells of mothers and their children. That paper states: Related mother-child pairs showed slightly, non-significantly higher overlap than unrelated pairs.

The specimen was blood. This clonotype was obtained from a boy younger than 18 in good health.

The CDR3 is CASSFSGPDMGRETQYF. CDR3 sequence (DNA): TGCGCCAGCAGCTTCTCCGGGCCCGACATGGGACGAGAGACCCAGTACTTC. The gene calls are TRBV5-1 and TRBJ2-5; possibly TRBD1 or TRBD2 for D (5 bases each). Germline CDR1 and CDR2: SGHRS and YFSETQ. The CDR3 length is 17 residues. V was clipped by 2 bases and J by 4 bases, with 21 bases between them.